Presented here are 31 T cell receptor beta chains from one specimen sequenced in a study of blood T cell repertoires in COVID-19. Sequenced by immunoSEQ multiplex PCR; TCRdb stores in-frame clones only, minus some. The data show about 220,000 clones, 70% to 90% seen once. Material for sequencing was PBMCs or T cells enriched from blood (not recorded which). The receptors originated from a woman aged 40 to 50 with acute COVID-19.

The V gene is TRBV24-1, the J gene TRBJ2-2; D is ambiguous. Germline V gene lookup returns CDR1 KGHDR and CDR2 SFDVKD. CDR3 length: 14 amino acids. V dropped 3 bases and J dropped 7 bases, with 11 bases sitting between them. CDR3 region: CATSDVARNGELFF. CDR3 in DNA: TGTGCCACCAGTGATGTGGCCCGTAACGGGGAGCTGTTTTTT.

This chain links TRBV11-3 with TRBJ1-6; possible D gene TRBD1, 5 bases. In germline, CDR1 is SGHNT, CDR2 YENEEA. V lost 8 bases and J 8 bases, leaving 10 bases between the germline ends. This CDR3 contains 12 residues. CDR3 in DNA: TGTGCCAGCGGAGGGGAGCATTCACCCCTCCACTTT. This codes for CASGGEHSPLHF.

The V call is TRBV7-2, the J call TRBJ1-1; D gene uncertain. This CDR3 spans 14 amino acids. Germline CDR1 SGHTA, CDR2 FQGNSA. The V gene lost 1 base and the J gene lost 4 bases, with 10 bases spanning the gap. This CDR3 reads CASSLDREITEAFF. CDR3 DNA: TGTGCCAGCAGCTTAGATAGGGAGATCACTGAAGCTTTCTTT.

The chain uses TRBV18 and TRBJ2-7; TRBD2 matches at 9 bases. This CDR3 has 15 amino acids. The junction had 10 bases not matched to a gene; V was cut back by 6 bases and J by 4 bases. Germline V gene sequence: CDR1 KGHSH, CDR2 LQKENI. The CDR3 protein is CASSPTGSGGYEQYF. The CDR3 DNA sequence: TGTGCCAGCTCCCCGACGGGTAGCGGGGGTTACGAGCAGTACTTC.

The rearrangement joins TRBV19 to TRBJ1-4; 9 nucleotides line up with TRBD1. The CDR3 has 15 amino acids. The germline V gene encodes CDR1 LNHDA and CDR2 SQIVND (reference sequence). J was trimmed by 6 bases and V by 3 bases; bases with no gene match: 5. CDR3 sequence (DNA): TGTGCCAGTAGTATTCCCCGGGACAGGGATGAAAAACTGTTTTTT. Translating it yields CASSIPRDRDEKLFF.

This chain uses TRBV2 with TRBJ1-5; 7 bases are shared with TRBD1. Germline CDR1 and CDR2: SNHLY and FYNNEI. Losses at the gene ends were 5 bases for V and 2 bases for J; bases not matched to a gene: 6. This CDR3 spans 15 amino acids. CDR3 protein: CASSIDRAGNQPQHF. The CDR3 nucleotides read TGTGCCAGCAGTATTGACAGGGCGGGCAATCAGCCCCAGCATTTT.

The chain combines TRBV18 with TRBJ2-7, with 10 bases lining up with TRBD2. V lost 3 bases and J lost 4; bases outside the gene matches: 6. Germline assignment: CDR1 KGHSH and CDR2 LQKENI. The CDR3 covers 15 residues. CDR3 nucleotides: TGTGCCAGCTCACCCTCCAGCGGGGGGGTGTACGAGCAGTACTTC. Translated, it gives CASSPSSGGVYEQYF. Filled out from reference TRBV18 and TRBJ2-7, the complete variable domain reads NAGVMQNPRHLVRRRGQEARLRCSPMKGHSHVYWYRQLPEEGLKFMVYLQKENIIDESGMPKERFSAEFPKEGPSILRIQQVVRGDSAAYFCASSPSSGGVYEQYFGPGTRLTVT.

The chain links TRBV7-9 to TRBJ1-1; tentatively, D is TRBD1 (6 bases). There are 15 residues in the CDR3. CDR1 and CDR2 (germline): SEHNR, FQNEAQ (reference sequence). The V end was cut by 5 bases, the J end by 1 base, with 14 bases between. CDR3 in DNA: TGTGCCAGCAGCCCTACAGGGTTGGGGAACACTGAAGCTTTCTTT. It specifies CASSPTGLGNTEAFF.

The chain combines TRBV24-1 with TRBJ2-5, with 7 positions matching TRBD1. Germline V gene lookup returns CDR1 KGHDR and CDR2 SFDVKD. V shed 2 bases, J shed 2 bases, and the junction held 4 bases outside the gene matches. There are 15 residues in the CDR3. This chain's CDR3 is CATSDSGQNQETQYF. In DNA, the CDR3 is TGTGCCACCAGTGATTCGGGACAGAATCAAGAGACCCAGTACTTC.

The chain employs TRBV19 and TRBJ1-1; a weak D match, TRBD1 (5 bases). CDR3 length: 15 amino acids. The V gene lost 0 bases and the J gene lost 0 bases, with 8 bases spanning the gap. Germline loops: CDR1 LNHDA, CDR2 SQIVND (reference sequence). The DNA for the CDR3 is TGTGCCAGTAGTATAGAAGCCAGGGTGAACACTGAAGCTTTCTTT. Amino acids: CASSIEARVNTEAFF.

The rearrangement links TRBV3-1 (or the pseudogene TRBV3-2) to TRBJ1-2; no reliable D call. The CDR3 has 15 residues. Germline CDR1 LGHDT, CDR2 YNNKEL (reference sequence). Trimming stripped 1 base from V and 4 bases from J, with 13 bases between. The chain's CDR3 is CASSQAPDGVYGYTF. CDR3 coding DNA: TGTGCCAGCAGCCAAGCACCGGACGGGGTCTATGGCTACACCTTC.

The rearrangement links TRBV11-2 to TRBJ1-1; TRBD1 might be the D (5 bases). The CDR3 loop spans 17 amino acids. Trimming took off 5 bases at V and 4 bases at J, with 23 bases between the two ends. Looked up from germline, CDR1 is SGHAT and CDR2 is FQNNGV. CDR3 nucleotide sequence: TGTGCCAGCAGCCACGTGGGGGGTGGGGCCCAGTTCACTGAAGCTTTCTTT. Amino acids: CASSHVGGGAQFTEAFF. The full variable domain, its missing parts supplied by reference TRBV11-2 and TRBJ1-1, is EAGVAQSPRYKIIEKRQSVAFWCNPISGHATLYWYQQILGQGPKLLIQFQNNGVVDDSQLPKDRFSAERLKGVDSTLKIQPAKLEDSAVYLCASSHVGGGAQFTEAFFGQGTRLTVV.

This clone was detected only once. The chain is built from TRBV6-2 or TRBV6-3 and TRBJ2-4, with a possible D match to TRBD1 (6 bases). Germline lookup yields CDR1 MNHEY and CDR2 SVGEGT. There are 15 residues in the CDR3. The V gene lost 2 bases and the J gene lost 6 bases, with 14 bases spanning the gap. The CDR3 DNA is TGTGCCAGCAGTTACGGACAGCTTAACGCAAACATTCAGTACTTC. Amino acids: CASSYGQLNANIQYF.

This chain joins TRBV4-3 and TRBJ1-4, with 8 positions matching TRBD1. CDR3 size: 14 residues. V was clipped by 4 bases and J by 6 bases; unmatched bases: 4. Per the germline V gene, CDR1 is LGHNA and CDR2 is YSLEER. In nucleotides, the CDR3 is TGCGCCAGCAGCCCTGGACAGGGATATGAAAAACTGTTTTTT. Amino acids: CASSPGQGYEKLFF.

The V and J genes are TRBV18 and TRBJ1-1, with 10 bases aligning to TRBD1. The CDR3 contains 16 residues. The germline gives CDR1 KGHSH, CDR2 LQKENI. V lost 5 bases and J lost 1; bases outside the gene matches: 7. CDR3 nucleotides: TGTGCCAGCTCAACACGGGGGACAGGGGCGAACACTGAAGCTTTCTTT. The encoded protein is CASSTRGTGANTEAFF. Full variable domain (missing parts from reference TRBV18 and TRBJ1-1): NAGVMQNPRHLVRRRGQEARLRCSPMKGHSHVYWYRQLPEEGLKFMVYLQKENIIDESGMPKERFSAEFPKEGPSILRIQQVVRGDSAAYFCASSTRGTGANTEAFFGQGTRLTVV.

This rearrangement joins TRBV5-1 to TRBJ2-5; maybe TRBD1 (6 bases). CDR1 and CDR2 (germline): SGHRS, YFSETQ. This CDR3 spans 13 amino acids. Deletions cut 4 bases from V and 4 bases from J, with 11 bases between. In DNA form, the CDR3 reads TGCGCCAGCAGCACACAGGGATCAGAGACCCAGTACTTC. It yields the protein CASSTQGSETQYF.

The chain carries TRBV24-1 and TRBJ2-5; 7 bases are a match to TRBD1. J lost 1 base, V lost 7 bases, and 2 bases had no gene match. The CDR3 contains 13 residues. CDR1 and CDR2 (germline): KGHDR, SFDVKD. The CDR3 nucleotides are TGTGCCACCAGCCGGGACAGCCAAGAGACCCAGTACTTC. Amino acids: CATSRDSQETQYF.

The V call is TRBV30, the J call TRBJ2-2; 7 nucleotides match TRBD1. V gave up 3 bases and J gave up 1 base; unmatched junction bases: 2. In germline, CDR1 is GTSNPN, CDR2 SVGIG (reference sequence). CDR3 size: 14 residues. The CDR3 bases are TGTGCCTGGAGACAGGGGATGAACACCGGGGAGCTGTTTTTT. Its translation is CAWRQGMNTGELFF. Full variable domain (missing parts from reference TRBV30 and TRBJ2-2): SQTIHQWPATLVQPVGSPLSLECTVEGTSNPNLYWYRQAAGRGLQLLFYSVGIGQISSEVPQNLSASRPQDRQFILSSKKLLLSDSGFYLCAWRQGMNTGELFFGEGSRLTVL.

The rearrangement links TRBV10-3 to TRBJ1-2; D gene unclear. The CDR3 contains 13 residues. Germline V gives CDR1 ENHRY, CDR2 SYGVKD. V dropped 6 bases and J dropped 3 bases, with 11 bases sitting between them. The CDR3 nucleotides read TGTGCCATCAGCCTAGACGGAGACTATGGCTACACCTTC. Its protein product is CAISLDGDYGYTF.

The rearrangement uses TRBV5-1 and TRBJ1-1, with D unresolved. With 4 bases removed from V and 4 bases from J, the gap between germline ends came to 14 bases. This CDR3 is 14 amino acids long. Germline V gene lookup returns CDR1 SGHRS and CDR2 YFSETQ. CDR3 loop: CASSGRSGSTEAFF. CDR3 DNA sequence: TGCGCCAGCAGCGGACGGAGCGGAAGCACTGAAGCTTTCTTT.

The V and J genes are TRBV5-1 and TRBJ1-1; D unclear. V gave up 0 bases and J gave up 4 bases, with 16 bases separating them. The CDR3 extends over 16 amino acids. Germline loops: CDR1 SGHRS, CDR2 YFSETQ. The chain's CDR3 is CASSLEGRGLRTEAFF. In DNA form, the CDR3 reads TGCGCCAGCAGCTTGGAAGGACGGGGTCTTCGCACTGAAGCTTTCTTT.

The DNA of the CDR3 is TGCGCCAGGAGGACAGAGCCCCAGCATTTT. Amino acids: CARRTEPQHF. V usage is TRBV10-1 and J usage is TRBJ1-5, with D maybe TRBD1 (6 bases). This CDR3 is built from 10 residues. Germline CDR1 is WNHNN and CDR2 is SYGVQD (reference sequence). The germline V and J ends were trimmed by 9 bases and 8 bases, with 8 bases remaining between them.

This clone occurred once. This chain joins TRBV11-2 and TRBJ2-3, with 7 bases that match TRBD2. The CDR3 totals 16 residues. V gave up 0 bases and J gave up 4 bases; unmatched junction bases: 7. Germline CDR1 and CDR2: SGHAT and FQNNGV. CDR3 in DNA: TGTGCCAGCAGCTTAGATGGTTCTAGCGGCTCAGATACGCAGTATTTT. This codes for CASSLDGSSGSDTQYF.

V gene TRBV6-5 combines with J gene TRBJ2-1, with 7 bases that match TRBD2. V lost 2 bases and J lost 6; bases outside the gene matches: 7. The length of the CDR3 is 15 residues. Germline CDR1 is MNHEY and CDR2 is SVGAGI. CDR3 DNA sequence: TGTGCCAGCAGTTACCTAGCGGAAGACCCCAATGAGCAGTTCTTC. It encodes CASSYLAEDPNEQFF.

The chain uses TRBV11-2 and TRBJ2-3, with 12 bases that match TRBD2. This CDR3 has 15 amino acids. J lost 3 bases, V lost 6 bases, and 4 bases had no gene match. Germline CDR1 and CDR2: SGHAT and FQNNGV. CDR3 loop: CASSILAGGTDTQYF. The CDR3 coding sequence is TGTGCCAGCAGTATCCTAGCGGGGGGGACAGATACGCAGTATTTT.

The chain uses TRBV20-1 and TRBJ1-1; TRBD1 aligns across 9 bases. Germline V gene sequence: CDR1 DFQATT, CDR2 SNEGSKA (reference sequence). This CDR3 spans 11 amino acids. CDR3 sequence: CRGQGGTEAFF. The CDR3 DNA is TGCAGGGGACAGGGAGGAACTGAAGCTTTCTTT.

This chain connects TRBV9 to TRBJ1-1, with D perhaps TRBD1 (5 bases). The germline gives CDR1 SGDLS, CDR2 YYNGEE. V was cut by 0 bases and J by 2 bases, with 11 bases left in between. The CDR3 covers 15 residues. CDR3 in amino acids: CASSVEGQVNTEAFF. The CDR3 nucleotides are TGTGCCAGCAGCGTAGAAGGACAAGTTAACACTGAAGCTTTCTTT.

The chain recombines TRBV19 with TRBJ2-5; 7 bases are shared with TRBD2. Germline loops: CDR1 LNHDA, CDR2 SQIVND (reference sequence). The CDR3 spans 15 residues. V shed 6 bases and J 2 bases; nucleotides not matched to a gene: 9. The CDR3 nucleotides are TGTGCCAGTAGACGGGCCTCGGGAGGTCAAGAGACCCAGTACTTC. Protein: CASRRASGGQETQYF.

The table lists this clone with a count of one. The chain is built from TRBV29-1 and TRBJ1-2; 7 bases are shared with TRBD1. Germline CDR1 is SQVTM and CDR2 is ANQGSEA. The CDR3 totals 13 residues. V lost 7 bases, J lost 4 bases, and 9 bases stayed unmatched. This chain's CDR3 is CSAKEGAGYGYTF. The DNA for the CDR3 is TGCAGCGCCAAGGAGGGGGCTGGCTATGGCTACACCTTC. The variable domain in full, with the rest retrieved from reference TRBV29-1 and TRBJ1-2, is SAVISQKPSRDICQRGTSLTIQCQVDSQVTMMFWYRQQPGQSLTLIATANQGSEATYESGFVIDKFPISRPNLTFSTLTVSNMSPEDSSIYLCSAKEGAGYGYTFGSGTRLTVV.

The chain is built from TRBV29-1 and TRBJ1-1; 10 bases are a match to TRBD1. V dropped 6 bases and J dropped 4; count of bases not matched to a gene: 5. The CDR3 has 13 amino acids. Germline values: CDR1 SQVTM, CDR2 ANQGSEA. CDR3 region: CSVGQGRGTEAFF. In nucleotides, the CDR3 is TGCAGCGTGGGACAGGGGAGAGGCACTGAAGCTTTCTTT. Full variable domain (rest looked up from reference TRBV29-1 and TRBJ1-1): SAVISQKPSRDICQRGTSLTIQCQVDSQVTMMFWYRQQPGQSLTLIATANQGSEATYESGFVIDKFPISRPNLTFSTLTVSNMSPEDSSIYLCSVGQGRGTEAFFGQGTRLTVV.

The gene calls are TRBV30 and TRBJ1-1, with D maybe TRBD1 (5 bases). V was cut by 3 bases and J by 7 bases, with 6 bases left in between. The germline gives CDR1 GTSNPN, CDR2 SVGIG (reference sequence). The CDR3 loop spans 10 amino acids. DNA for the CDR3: TGTGCCTGGAGCCAGGGTGAAGCTTTCTTT. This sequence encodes CAWSQGEAFF.